This T cell receptor (beta chain) was observed in a study of CD8+CD57+ T cells in acquired aplastic anemia. In the study overall: 3.2 ug was the average amount of DNA from sorted CD4+ and CD8+ cells. Healthy-donor CD4+ cells averaged approximately 10 million reads.

Study conclusions and caveats: Patients and controls shared 25 to 30 CD8+ CDR3 sequences, which appeared highly expressed in patients and within their immunodominant clones. The CD8+ Simpson's diversity of patients and controls was not significantly different.

As regards this clonotype: The antigen is undetermined.

The CDR3 length is 16 residues. The germline gives CDR1 SGHAT, CDR2 FQNNGV. Trimming removed 5 bases from V and 4 bases from J; junction bases left unmatched: 11. Using genomic DNA as the template, TCR beta VDJ and CDR3 profiling was carried out. From the reads, TCRdb called clonotypes with MiXCR, one entry per CDR3 protein. The sample yields 400,000 to 450,000 distinct CDR3 sequences, 55% to 70% seen once. The specimen sequenced was sorted CD4+, CD8+, or CD8+CD57+ T cells (not recorded which) from PBMCs. The chain uses TRBV11-2 and TRBJ1-5, with 7 bases lining up with TRBD1. The sequence derives from a human donor in good health, serving as a control. The CDR3 DNA follows: TGTGCCAGCAGCCTGGGACAGCTTGGAGGGAATCAGCCCCAGCATTTT. Encoded protein: CASSLGQLGGNQPQHF.